This TCR beta chain was identified in a study of siplizumab effects on memory and regulatory T cells. Points from the study as a whole: The study found naive T cells seemingly more diverse than memory cells and seemingly major alloresponse contributors. Whether proliferating Tregs in siplizumab cultures suppress was not functionally confirmed.

The repertoire was sequenced with immunoSEQ multiplex PCR; TCRdb's copy has only in-frame clones and lacks some. The sample records approximately 100,000 clones, about 91% being singletons. As regards this clone: Its antigen remains unidentified.

The V gene lost 0 bases and the J gene lost 4 bases, with 7 bases spanning the gap. Germline CDR1 reads SGHAT; CDR2 reads FQNNGV. CDR3 length: 14 residues. The receptor's source is a human donor in good health. Some clones in this sample may be carry-over from other donors' samples. Sequencing was carried out using CD4+ T cells sorted from blood. The J gene is TRBJ2-1, the V gene TRBV11-2, with D uncertain. CDR3 in amino acids: CASSLDGRYNEQFF. The CDR3 DNA reads TGTGCCAGCAGCTTAGATGGTCGGTACAATGAGCAGTTCTTC.